This T cell receptor beta chain emerged from a study of T cells in Graves' hyperthyroidism and ophthalmopathy. Study-wide results and caveats: Ophthalmopathy, as predicted by the model, came a median 6.5 months after the prediction. Blood also contained most expanded thyroid clonotypes above 0.001. A 13 V-J model separated ophthalmopathy from stable hyperthyroidism.

CDR1 and CDR2 from the germline V gene are DFQATT and SNEGSKA (reference sequence). Trimming removed 6 bases from V and 2 bases from J; junction bases left unmatched: 4. This CDR3 spans 14 amino acids. This clonotype occurred many times. Its antigen is unknown. It was RNA transcripts that yielded the amplified TCR beta CDR3 regions. The HTBI primer set was used in a first-round RT-PCR of the TCR CDR3. TCRdb fed the multiplex PCR reads into MiXCR, producing one record per CDR3 protein. The sample carries about 740,000 distinct CDR3 sequences, less than 15% recorded once. Sequencing input: blood. The rearrangement joins TRBV20-1 to TRBJ1-5; 10 positions agree with TRBD1. The clonotype was recovered from a woman aged 18-29 years with Graves' hyperthyroidism. The DNA of the CDR3 is TGCAGTGCCAGGGACAGGGGAGGCAATCAGCCCCAGCATTTT. Translating it yields CSARDRGGNQPQHF.